This T cell receptor (beta chain) was captured in a study of beta chain features in type 1 diabetes. Once sorted, every population was more than 98% pure. Deletions cut 5 bases from V and 1 base from J, with 11 bases between. CDR1 and CDR2 (germline): SGHTA, FQGNSA. This CDR3 comprises 14 residues. There are a few counts of this clone. Every isolated RNA sample was fully reverse transcribed, so sequencing captured expressed TCRB transcripts. Repertoires were generated with immunoSEQ multiplex PCR, while TCRdb's copy carries only in-frame clones and drops some. Among 120,000 to 150,000 clones listed, around a tenth were seen once.

This chain uses TRBV7-2 with TRBJ1-1; D remains unclear. The TCR sequence derives from a woman in her 40s in good health. The sample comprised central memory CD4+ T cells from blood. This chain's CDR3 is CASSPINRNTEAFF. For the CDR3, the DNA is TGTGCCAGCAGCCCCATAAATAGGAACACTGAAGCTTTCTTT.